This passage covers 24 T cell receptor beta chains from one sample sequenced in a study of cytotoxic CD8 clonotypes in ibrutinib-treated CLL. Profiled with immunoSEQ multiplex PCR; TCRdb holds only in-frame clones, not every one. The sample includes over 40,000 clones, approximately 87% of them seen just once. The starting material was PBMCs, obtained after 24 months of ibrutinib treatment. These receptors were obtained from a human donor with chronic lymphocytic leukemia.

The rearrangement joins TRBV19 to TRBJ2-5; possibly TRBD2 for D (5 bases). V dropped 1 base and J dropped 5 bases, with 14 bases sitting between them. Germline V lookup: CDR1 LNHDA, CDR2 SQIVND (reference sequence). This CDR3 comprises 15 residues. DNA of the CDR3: TGTGCCAGTAGTATAGGCCGGGGAATAGGGGAGACCCAGTACTTC. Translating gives CASSIGRGIGETQYF.

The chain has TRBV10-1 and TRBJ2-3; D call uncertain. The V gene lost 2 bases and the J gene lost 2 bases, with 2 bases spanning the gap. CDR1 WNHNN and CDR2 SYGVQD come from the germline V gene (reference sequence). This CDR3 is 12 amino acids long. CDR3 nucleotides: TGCGCCAGCAGTGAGCTCACAGATACGCAGTATTTT. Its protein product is CASSELTDTQYF.

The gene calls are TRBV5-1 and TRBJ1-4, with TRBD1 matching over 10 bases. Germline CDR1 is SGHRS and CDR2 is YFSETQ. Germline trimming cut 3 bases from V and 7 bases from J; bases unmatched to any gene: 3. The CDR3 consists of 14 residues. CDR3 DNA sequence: TGCGCCAGCAGCTCGACAGGGGGCGGTGAAAAACTGTTTTTT. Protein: CASSSTGGGEKLFF.

DNA of the CDR3: TGTGCCAGCAGCTTATCTGTGAGGTCAGGAGGAGAAAAACTGTTTTTT. It encodes CASSLSVRSGGEKLFF. The V gene is TRBV7-9, the J gene TRBJ1-4; no firm D call. V was clipped by 2 bases and J by 8 bases, with 18 bases between them. Germline values: CDR1 SEHNR, CDR2 FQNEAQ (reference sequence). This CDR3 has 16 residues.

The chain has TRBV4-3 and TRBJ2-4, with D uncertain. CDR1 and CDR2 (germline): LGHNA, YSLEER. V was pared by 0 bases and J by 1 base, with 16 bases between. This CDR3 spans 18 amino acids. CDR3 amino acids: CASSQDLMLLGAKNIQYF. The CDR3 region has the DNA TGCGCCAGCAGCCAAGATCTGATGTTATTAGGTGCCAAAAACATTCAGTACTTC.

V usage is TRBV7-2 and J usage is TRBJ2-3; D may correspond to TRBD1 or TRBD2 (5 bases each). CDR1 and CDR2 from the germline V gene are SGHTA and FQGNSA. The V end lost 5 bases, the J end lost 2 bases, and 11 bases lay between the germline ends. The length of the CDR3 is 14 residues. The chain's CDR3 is CASSTRDHTDTQYF. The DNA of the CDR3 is TGTGCCAGCAGCACCCGGGACCACACAGATACGCAGTATTTT.

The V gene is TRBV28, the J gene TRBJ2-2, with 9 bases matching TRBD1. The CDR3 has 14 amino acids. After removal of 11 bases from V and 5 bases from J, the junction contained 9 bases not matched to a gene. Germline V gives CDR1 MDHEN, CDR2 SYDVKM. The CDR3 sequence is CAGRKGTGTGELFF. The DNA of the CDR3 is TGTGCCGGGCGTAAGGGGACAGGGACCGGGGAGCTGTTTTTT.

This CDR3 reads CSGLRQGLYNEQFF. The CDR3 DNA follows: TGCAGCGGGCTTAGACAGGGGCTCTACAATGAGCAGTTCTTC. This chain uses TRBV29-1 with TRBJ2-1, with 8 bases fitting TRBD1. The CDR3 totals 14 residues. CDR1 and CDR2 from the germline V gene are SQVTM and ANQGSEA. V was pared by 7 bases and J by 3 bases, with 8 bases of the junction left unmatched.

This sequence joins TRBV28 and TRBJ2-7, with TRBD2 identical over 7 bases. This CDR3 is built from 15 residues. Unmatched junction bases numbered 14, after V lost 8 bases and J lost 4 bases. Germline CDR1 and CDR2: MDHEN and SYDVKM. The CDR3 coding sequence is TGTGCCAGCCAAACGCCAGGCCTAGCGGAATACGAGCAGTACTTC. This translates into CASQTPGLAEYEQYF.

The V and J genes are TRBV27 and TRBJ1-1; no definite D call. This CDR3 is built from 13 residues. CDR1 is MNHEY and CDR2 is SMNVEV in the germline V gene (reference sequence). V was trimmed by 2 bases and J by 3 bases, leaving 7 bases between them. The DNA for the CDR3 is TGTGCCAGCAGTTTAAACGAGGACACTGAAGCTTTCTTT. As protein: CASSLNEDTEAFF.

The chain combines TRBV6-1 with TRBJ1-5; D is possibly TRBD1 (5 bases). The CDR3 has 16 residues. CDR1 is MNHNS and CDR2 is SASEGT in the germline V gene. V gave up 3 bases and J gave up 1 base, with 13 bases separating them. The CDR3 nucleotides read TGTGCCAGCAGTGACCAGGGAAGGCACAGCAATCAGCCCCAGCATTTT. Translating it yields CASSDQGRHSNQPQHF.

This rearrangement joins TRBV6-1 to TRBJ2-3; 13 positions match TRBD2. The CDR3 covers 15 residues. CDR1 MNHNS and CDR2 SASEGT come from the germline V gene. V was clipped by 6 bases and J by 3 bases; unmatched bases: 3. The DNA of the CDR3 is TGTGCCAGCAGGGGGACTAGCGGGATGACAGATACGCAGTATTTT. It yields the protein CASRGTSGMTDTQYF.

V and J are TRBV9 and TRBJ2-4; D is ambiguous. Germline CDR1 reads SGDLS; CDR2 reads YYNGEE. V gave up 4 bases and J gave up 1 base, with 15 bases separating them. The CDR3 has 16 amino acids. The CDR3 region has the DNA TGTGCCAGCAGCCAACTGGACGGTGCGGCCAAAAACATTCAGTACTTC. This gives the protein CASSQLDGAAKNIQYF.

CDR3: CASSERGLAGVNPNEQFF. The CDR3 bases are TGTGCCAGCAGTGAACGGGGACTAGCGGGAGTTAACCCCAATGAGCAGTTCTTC. This chain connects TRBV6-1 to TRBJ2-1; 14 positions agree with TRBD2. Germline V lookup: CDR1 MNHNS, CDR2 SASEGT. The trim removed 2 bases at V and 6 bases at J, leaving 9 bases unmatched. The CDR3 consists of 18 residues.

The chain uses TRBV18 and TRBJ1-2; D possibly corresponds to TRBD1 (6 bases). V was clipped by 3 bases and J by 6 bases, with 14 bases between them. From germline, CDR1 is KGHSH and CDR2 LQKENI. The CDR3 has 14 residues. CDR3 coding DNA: TGTGCCAGCTCACCTGCGGACAGAGCGGATGGCTACACCTTC. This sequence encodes CASSPADRADGYTF.

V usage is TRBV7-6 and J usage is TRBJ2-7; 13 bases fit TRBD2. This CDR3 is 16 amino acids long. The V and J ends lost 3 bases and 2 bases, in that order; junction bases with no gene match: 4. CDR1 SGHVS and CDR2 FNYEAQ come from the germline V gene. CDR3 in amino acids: CASSLGTSGAPYEQYF. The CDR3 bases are TGTGCCAGCAGCTTGGGGACTAGCGGGGCTCCCTACGAGCAGTACTTC. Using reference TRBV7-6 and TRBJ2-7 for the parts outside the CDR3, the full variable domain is GAGVSQSPRYKVTKRGQDVALRCDPISGHVSLYWYRQALGQGPEFLTYFNYEAQQDKSGLPNDRFSAERPEGSISTLTIQRTEQRDSAMYRCASSLGTSGAPYEQYFGPGTRLTVT.

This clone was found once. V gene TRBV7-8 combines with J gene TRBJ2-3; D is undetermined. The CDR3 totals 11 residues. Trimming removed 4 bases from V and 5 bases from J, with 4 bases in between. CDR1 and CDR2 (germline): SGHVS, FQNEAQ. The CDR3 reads CASSSEDTQYF. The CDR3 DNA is TGTGCCAGCAGCTCGGAAGATACGCAGTATTTT. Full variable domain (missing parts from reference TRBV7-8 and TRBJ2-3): GAGVSQSPRYKVAKRGQDVALRCDPISGHVSLFWYQQALGQGPEFLTYFQNEAQLDKSGLPSDRFFAERPEGSVSTLKIQRTQQEDSAVYLCASSSEDTQYFGPGTRLTVL.

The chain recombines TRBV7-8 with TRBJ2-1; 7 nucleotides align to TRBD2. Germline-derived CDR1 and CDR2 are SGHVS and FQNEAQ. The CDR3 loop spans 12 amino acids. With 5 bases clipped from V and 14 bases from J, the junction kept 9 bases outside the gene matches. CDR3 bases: TGTGCCAGCAGCCGTGGACTAGATGGAAAGTTCTTC. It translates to CASSRGLDGKFF.

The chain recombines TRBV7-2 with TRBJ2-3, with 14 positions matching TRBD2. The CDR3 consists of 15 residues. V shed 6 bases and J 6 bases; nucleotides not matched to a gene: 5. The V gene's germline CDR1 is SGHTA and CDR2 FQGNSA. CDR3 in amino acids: CASRGTSGRVDTQYF. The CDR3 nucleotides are TGTGCCAGCAGAGGGACTAGCGGGAGAGTGGATACGCAGTATTTT. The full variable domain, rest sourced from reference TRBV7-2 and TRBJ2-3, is GAGVSQSPSNKVTEKGKDVELRCDPISGHTALYWYRQSLGQGLEFLIYFQGNSAPDKSGLPSDRFSAERTGGSVSTLTIQRTQQEDSAVYLCASRGTSGRVDTQYFGPGTRLTVL.

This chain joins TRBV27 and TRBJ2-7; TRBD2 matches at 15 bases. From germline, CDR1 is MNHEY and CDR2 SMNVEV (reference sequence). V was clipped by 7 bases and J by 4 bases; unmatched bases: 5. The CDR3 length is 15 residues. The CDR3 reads CASKGTSGRRYEQYF. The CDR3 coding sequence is TGTGCCAGCAAAGGGACTAGCGGGAGGCGGTACGAGCAGTACTTC.

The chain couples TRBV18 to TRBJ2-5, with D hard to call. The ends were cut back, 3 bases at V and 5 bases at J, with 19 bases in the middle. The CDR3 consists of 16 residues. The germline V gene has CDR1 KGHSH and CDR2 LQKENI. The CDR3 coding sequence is TGTGCCAGCTCACCGTTACGGAGTCGGCCTGGGGAGACCCAGTACTTC. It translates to CASSPLRSRPGETQYF.

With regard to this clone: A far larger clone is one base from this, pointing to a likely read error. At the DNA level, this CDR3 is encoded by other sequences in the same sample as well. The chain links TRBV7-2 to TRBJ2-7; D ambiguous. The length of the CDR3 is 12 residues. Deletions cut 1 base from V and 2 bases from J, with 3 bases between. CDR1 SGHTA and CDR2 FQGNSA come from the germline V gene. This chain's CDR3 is CASSLGAYEQYF. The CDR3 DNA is TGTGCCAGCAGCTTAGGGGCCTACGAGCAGTACTTC.

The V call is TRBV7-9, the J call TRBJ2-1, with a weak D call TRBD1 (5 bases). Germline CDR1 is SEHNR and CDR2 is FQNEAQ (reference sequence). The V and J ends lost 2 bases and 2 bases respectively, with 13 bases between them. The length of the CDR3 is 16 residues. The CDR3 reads CASSLKSATAYNEQFF. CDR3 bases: TGTGCCAGCAGCTTAAAATCGGCGACAGCCTACAATGAGCAGTTCTTC.

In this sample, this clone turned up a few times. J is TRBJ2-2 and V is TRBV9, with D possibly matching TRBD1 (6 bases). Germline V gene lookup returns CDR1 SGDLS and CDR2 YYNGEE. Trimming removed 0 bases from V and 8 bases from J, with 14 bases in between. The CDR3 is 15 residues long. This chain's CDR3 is CASSVGTVGAGELFF. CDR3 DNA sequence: TGTGCCAGCAGCGTAGGGACAGTAGGTGCAGGGGAGCTGTTTTTT.